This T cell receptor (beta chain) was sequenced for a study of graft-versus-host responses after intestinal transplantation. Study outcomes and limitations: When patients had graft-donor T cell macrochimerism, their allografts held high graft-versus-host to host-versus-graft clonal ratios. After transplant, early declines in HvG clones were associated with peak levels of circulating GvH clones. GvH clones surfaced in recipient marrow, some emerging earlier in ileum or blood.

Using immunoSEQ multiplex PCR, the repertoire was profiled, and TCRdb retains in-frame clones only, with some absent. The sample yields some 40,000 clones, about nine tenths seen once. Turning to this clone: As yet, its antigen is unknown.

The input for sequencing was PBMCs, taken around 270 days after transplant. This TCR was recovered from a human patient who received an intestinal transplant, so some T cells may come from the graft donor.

Here the CDR3 reads CASSFLGLYAEETQYF. The CDR3 DNA is TGTGCCAGCAGCTTTCTAGGGCTTTACGCGGAAGAGACCCAGTACTTC. The rearrangement links TRBV7-8 to TRBJ2-5; D gene unclear. The germline V and J ends were trimmed by 3 bases and 3 bases, with 17 bases remaining between them. Germline V gives CDR1 SGHVS, CDR2 FQNEAQ. The CDR3 sequence is 16 residues long.